The 28 T cell receptor beta chains below all came from one sample that was sequenced in a study of T cell repertoires in aging, cancer and after chemotherapy. A mixed TRB-A/B primer pool amplified rearranged TRB by multiplex touch-down PCR. TCRdb ran MiXCR on the multiplex PCR reads and lists one entry per CDR3 protein. Altogether over 500 distinct CDR3 sequences are present, 26% being singletons, with the ten largest covering roughly 29%. Amplification of TCR beta used genomic DNA extracted from peripheral blood. Sequencing used blood. The source of these receptors is a human donor with a solid tumor.

This clonotype is judged large (0.1 to 1%). The chain combines TRBV19 with TRBJ2-4; 10 bases map to TRBD2. Trimming cost V 3 bases and J 6 bases; bases outside gene matches: 5. CDR3 length: 15 amino acids. CDR1 is LNHDA and CDR2 is SQIVND in the germline V gene (reference sequence). CDR3 residues: CASSMLAGDGNIQYF. In DNA form, the CDR3 reads TGTGCCAGTAGTATGCTAGCGGGAGATGGAAACATTCAGTACTTC.

This chain uses TRBV5-1 with TRBJ2-2; D could derive from TRBD1 or TRBD2 (5 bases each). The CDR3 totals 16 residues. CDR1 is SGHRS, CDR2 YFSETQ, per germline. Trimming left V 1 base short and J 2 bases short, with 12 bases between. The CDR3 DNA follows: TGCGCCAGCAGCTTGTCCAGGGCGGGCAACACCGGGGAGCTGTTTTTT. It codes for CASSLSRAGNTGELFF.

The V gene is TRBV14, the J gene TRBJ2-7; D not certain. Germline CDR1 is SGHDN and CDR2 is FVKESK. Trimming took 1 base from V and 6 from J, leaving 10 bases between them. The CDR3 runs to 13 residues. CDR3 sequence (DNA): TGTGCCAGCAGCCAAGCCGAATACTTCGAGCAGTACTTC. Its translation is CASSQAEYFEQYF.

The chain carries TRBV6-1 and TRBJ2-7; no clear D gene. V was shortened by 8 bases and J by 2 bases, with 10 bases between the two germline ends. The germline V gene has CDR1 MNHNS and CDR2 SASEGT. This CDR3 is built from 12 residues. The CDR3 DNA follows: TGTGCCAGCGGCCCCACTACCTACGAGCAGTACTTC. This gives the protein CASGPTTYEQYF.

The table lists this clonotype with a few counts. The chain has TRBV12-3 or TRBV12-4 and TRBJ1-1; the match to TRBD1 covers 12 bases. J was trimmed by 5 bases and V by 4 bases; bases with no gene match: 8. The CDR3 consists of 16 residues. This CDR3 is CASSSGTGGAFTEAFF. CDR3 DNA sequence: TGTGCCAGCAGTTCCGGGACAGGGGGCGCGTTTACTGAAGCTTTCTTT.

By frequency in the sample, this clonotype is large. This chain uses TRBV6-1 with TRBJ1-5, with D perhaps TRBD1 (6 bases). The V gene's germline CDR1 is MNHNS and CDR2 SASEGT. The ends were cut back, 2 bases at V and 2 bases at J, with 16 bases in the middle. This CDR3 region has 17 residues. CDR3 sequence (DNA): TGTGCCAGCAGTGAAAAGGCAGGGGCGATTGGCAATCAGCCCCAGCATTTT. This codes for CASSEKAGAIGNQPQHF.

V and J are TRBV28 and TRBJ2-7; 7 nucleotides align to TRBD1. After removal of 6 bases from V and 0 bases from J, the junction contained 8 bases not matched to a gene. Germline V gene lookup returns CDR1 MDHEN and CDR2 SYDVKM. The CDR3 runs to 15 residues. Here the CDR3 reads CASRKDRASSYEQYF. The CDR3 DNA follows: TGTGCCAGCAGAAAAGACAGGGCCAGCTCCTACGAGCAGTACTTC.

The chain combines TRBV28 with TRBJ2-1; D is tentatively TRBD1 or TRBD2 (5 bases each). CDR1 and CDR2 from the germline V gene are MDHEN and SYDVKM. The CDR3 covers 18 residues. Trimming removed 3 bases at V and 0 bases at J, with 18 bases between. The CDR3 DNA follows: TGTGCCAGCAGTTTTCAGGGATGGAGGCTAAGCTCCTACAATGAGCAGTTCTTC. Translation: CASSFQGWRLSSYNEQFF.

The chain is built from TRBV28 and TRBJ1-2; TRBD1 aligns across 9 bases. Unmatched junction bases numbered 14, after V lost 5 bases and J lost 10 bases. Per germline, CDR1 MDHEN and CDR2 SYDVKM. The CDR3 loop spans 15 amino acids. In DNA, the CDR3 is TGTGCCAGCAGTCCCCCAGGACAGGGGCTTTATAACTACACCTTC. Its protein product is CASSPPGQGLYNYTF.

The chain has TRBV20-1 and TRBJ2-2; D is ambiguous. The V gene's germline CDR1 is DFQATT and CDR2 SNEGSKA (reference sequence). The CDR3 has 12 residues. The V end was cut by 6 bases, the J end by 4 bases, with 9 bases between. The CDR3 nucleotides read TGCAGTGCCCTACACCGCACCGGGGAGCTGTTTTTT. Amino acid sequence: CSALHRTGELFF.

The V gene is TRBV27, the J gene TRBJ2-3, with 11 bases fitting TRBD2. CDR1 MNHEY and CDR2 SMNVEV come from the germline V gene (reference sequence). With 4 bases clipped from V and 4 bases from J, the junction kept 13 bases outside the gene matches. CDR3 length: 18 amino acids. CDR3 nucleotide sequence: TGTGCCAGCAGTTGGGTGGCTAGCGGGAGGCTGGATTCAGATACGCAGTATTTT. Protein product: CASSWVASGRLDSDTQYF.

The chain combines TRBV29-1 with TRBJ1-2; D gene ambiguous. The V end was cut by 5 bases, the J end by 5 bases, with 18 bases between. The V gene's germline CDR1 is SQVTM and CDR2 ANQGSEA. The CDR3 covers 14 residues. The CDR3 DNA sequence: TGCAGCGTTTCTGAGCTTAACCCGCTTTATGGCTACACCTTC. Translation gives CSVSELNPLYGYTF. Looking up the rest from reference TRBV29-1 and TRBJ1-2 gives the full variable domain: SAVISQKPSRDICQRGTSLTIQCQVDSQVTMMFWYRQQPGQSLTLIATANQGSEATYESGFVIDKFPISRPNLTFSTLTVSNMSPEDSSIYLCSVSELNPLYGYTFGSGTRLTVV.

This clonotype is large in the sample. The V gene is TRBV19, the J gene TRBJ2-7, with 13 nucleotides matching TRBD2. In germline, CDR1 is LNHDA, CDR2 SQIVND (reference sequence). This CDR3 region has 18 residues. Germline trimming cut 6 bases from V and 0 bases from J; bases unmatched to any gene: 11. This CDR3 reads CASSRLAGGRGGSYEQYF. CDR3 coding DNA: TGTGCCAGTAGCCGACTAGCGGGAGGCCGTGGGGGCTCCTACGAGCAGTACTTC.

Relative to its sample, this clonotype is large (0.1 to 1%). The V gene is TRBV10-3, the J gene TRBJ2-1; D perhaps matches TRBD2 (5 bases). V lost 8 bases and J 5 bases, leaving 19 bases between the germline ends. The CDR3 totals 15 residues. Germline V lookup: CDR1 ENHRY, CDR2 SYGVKD. The DNA of the CDR3 is TGTGCCATCTCCCAAGCGGACCGGTCGCACAATGAGCAGTTCTTC. Its protein is CAISQADRSHNEQFF.

This clonotype was recorded only once. This chain joins TRBV6-2 or TRBV6-3 and TRBJ2-5, with D possibly matching TRBD1 (5 bases). CDR1 and CDR2 (germline): MNHEY, SVGEGT. The V end was cut by 5 bases, the J end by 5 bases, with 15 bases between. The CDR3 is 14 residues long. In DNA form, the CDR3 reads TGTGCCAGCAGTGATCAGCAGGGTCGTGAGACCCAGTACTTC. Its translation is CASSDQQGRETQYF.

This clonotype has only a few counts. CDR3: CASSFGQGSRRYEQYF. The CDR3 nucleotides read TGTGCCAGCAGTTTCGGACAGGGGAGCCGCCGGTACGAGCAGTACTTC. V gene TRBV12-3 or TRBV12-4 combines with J gene TRBJ2-7; 9 bases fit TRBD1. The J segment lost 4 bases and the V segment lost 3 bases, leaving 10 bases of the junction unmatched. The CDR3 totals 16 residues.

This clonotype is termed large (0.1 to 1%). V usage is TRBV27 and J usage is TRBJ2-1; 7 bases map to TRBD2. V trimming: 2 bases; J trimming: 7 bases; junction bases outside the gene matches: 14. The germline gives CDR1 MNHEY, CDR2 SMNVEV (reference sequence). The CDR3 is 17 amino acids. This CDR3 reads CASSLPNPVPGGNEQFF. CDR3 sequence (DNA): TGTGCCAGCAGTTTACCTAACCCTGTTCCCGGGGGGAATGAGCAGTTCTTC.

The table lists this clonotype with a few counts. The rearrangement uses TRBV2 and TRBJ1-3; D not resolved. Trimming left V 4 bases short and J 4 bases short, with 11 bases between. In germline, CDR1 is SNHLY, CDR2 FYNNEI. The CDR3 extends over 14 amino acids. DNA for the CDR3: TGTGCCAGCAGTGTTGGAGAGTCCGGAAACACCATATATTTT. Translation: CASSVGESGNTIYF.

This clonotype was counted between two and nine times. This chain uses TRBV5-1 with TRBJ1-6; D not certain. V lost 0 bases to trimming and J lost 8 bases, with 12 bases between them. Germline-derived CDR1 and CDR2 are SGHRS and YFSETQ. There are 15 residues in the CDR3. The CDR3 sequence is CASSLAPVPYSPLHF. The CDR3 DNA is TGCGCCAGCAGCTTGGCTCCCGTTCCTTATTCACCCCTCCACTTT.

Relative to its sample, this clonotype is large. The chain has TRBV5-5 and TRBJ2-1, with D hard to call. Per germline, CDR1 SGHKS and CDR2 YYEKEE (reference sequence). This CDR3 has 14 amino acids. V was shortened by 3 bases and J by 1 base, with 8 bases between the two germline ends. CDR3 coding DNA: TGTGCCAGCAGCTCAATCGGGTCCTACAATGAGCAGTTCTTC. It translates to CASSSIGSYNEQFF.

This chain joins TRBV28 and TRBJ1-6; 9 nucleotides align to TRBD1. This CDR3 has 15 residues. CDR1 and CDR2 from the germline V gene are MDHEN and SYDVKM. V dropped 5 bases and J dropped 9; count of bases not matched to a gene: 8. CDR3 sequence reads: CASSTAGTGPSPLHF. The DNA for the CDR3 is TGTGCCAGCAGTACAGCCGGGACAGGGCCTTCACCCCTCCACTTT. The whole variable domain, filled in from reference TRBV28 and TRBJ1-6, reads DVKVTQSSRYLVKRTGEKVFLECVQDMDHENMFWYRQDPGLGLRLIYFSYDVKMKEKGDIPEGYSVSREKKERFSLILESASTNQTSMYLCASSTAGTGPSPLHFGNGTRLTVT.

This clonotype rates as medium-sized. This chain connects TRBV12-3 or TRBV12-4 to TRBJ1-1, with D possibly matching TRBD1 (5 bases). V shed 4 bases and J shed 5 bases, with 14 bases lying between them. The CDR3 is 14 residues long. CDR3 protein: CASSSQGGSTEAFF. The CDR3 nucleotides are TGTGCCAGCAGTTCTCAGGGAGGGTCGACTGAAGCTTTCTTT.

The chain couples TRBV4-3 to TRBJ2-7; D is unresolved. V was trimmed by 2 bases and J by 4 bases, leaving 21 bases between them. The V gene's germline CDR1 is LGHNA and CDR2 YSLEER. CDR3 length: 17 amino acids. The CDR3 nucleotides are TGCGCCAGCAGCCAAACTCTTGGCCCGGGCCTATTGTACGAGCAGTACTTC. It specifies CASSQTLGPGLLYEQYF.

The chain couples TRBV28 to TRBJ1-1; D may be TRBD1 (5 bases). Germline V gives CDR1 MDHEN, CDR2 SYDVKM. This CDR3 comprises 13 residues. Trimming shortened V by 5 bases and J by 6 bases, and 13 bases separated the two germline ends. CDR3: CASSKAAGPEAFF. CDR3 coding DNA: TGTGCCAGCAGTAAAGCCGCAGGGCCTGAAGCTTTCTTT.

This clonotype is large by share. This chain uses TRBV5-6 with TRBJ1-4, with D possibly matching TRBD1 (5 bases). This CDR3 has 15 amino acids. Germline assignment: CDR1 SGHDT and CDR2 YYEEEE. V was pared by 0 bases and J by 6 bases, with 12 bases between. This CDR3 reads CASSLVGEQDEKLFF. The CDR3 DNA reads TGTGCCAGCAGCTTGGTGGGGGAGCAGGATGAAAAACTGTTTTTT.

V gene TRBV30 combines with J gene TRBJ1-1, with TRBD1 matching over 10 bases. V lost 1 base and J lost 5; bases outside the gene matches: 7. The CDR3 has 15 residues. Germline V CDR1 and CDR2: GTSNPN, SVGIG (reference sequence). CDR3 sequence: CAWSGLGQGLTEAFF. The CDR3 region has the DNA TGTGCCTGGAGTGGTTTGGGACAGGGGCTAACTGAAGCTTTCTTT.

This clonotype was seen more than once but under ten times. J is TRBJ2-2 and V is TRBV28, with TRBD1 matching over 8 bases. The length of the CDR3 is 16 residues. Germline trimming cut 5 bases from V and 6 bases from J; bases unmatched to any gene: 11. Germline V gene lookup returns CDR1 MDHEN and CDR2 SYDVKM. The CDR3 coding sequence is TGTGCCAGCAGTGGCTCGGACAGGGCGTCGGCCGGGGAGCTGTTTTTT. Protein: CASSGSDRASAGELFF.

The chain is built from TRBV20-1 and TRBJ1-1, with 7 bases matching TRBD1. CDR3 size: 16 residues. Germline CDR1 DFQATT, CDR2 SNEGSKA (reference sequence). After removal of 0 bases from V and 1 base from J, the junction contained 8 bases not matched to a gene. CDR3 coding DNA: TGCAGTGCTAGAGATCCCTCAGGGGGGAAGAACACTGAAGCTTTCTTT. Its protein product is CSARDPSGGKNTEAFF.